This section outlines one TCR beta chain sequence together with its context. Its antigen is currently unknown. Researchers took RNA transcripts and amplified the TCR beta CDR3 regions from them. HTBI primers were the set used in a first-round RT-PCR of the TCR CDR3. TCRdb analysed the multiplex PCR reads with MiXCR anew, one entry per CDR3 protein. There are around 720,000 distinct CDR3 sequences in the sample; over 35% occur only once, and around 30% lies in the top ten. The sample originates from a study of T cells in Graves' hyperthyroidism and ophthalmopathy. Study overall: Blood was drawn when the patient was first diagnosed and still untreated. Overall study findings and caveats: Most thyroid clonotypes that were expanded above 0.001 also turned up in blood.

Each diagnosis drew on symptoms, thyroxine, TRAb, thyroid ultrasound and orbital computed tomography findings. The CDR3 has 16 amino acids. From germline, CDR1 is SGHDN and CDR2 FVKESK. The V and J ends lost 2 bases and 2 bases, in that order; junction bases with no gene match: 9. The sequenced sample consisted of blood. This rearrangement joins TRBV14 to TRBJ2-7; TRBD1 matches 7 bases. The TCR was taken from a woman aged 40 to 49 with Graves' hyperthyroidism. CDR3: CASSQLQGISAYEQYF. Here the CDR3 DNA reads TGTGCCAGCAGCCAACTACAGGGGATATCGGCCTACGAGCAGTACTTC.